This paragraph reports one TCR beta chain. Authors' methods: By means of reference gene primer amplification, nucleated cell counts were estimated. Data came from immunoSEQ multiplex PCR; TCRdb stores just in-frame clones and leaves some out. That table gives V, J and clone size, and the DNA gave D and trimming. The table lists fewer than 200,000 clones, about 88% of them singletons. CDR3 size: 15 residues. CDR1 and CDR2 (germline): SGHVS, FNYEAQ. J was trimmed by 5 bases and V by 8 bases; bases with no gene match: 14. This sample is part of a study of blood T cell repertoires in COVID-19. Study-level background: Samples taken during acute and convalescent COVID-19 were collected in the United States, Italy and Spain. Sample material is recorded as cDNA or gDNA derived from T cells, B-cell-depleted T cells, or PBMCs.

The receptor was derived from a man between 60 and 70 years old with acute or convalescent COVID-19. The chain has TRBV7-6 and TRBJ2-5; 7 positions agree with TRBD2. Sequencing input: peripheral blood. This CDR3 reads CASSPLVLREETQYF. The CDR3 DNA reads as TGTGCCAGCTCCCCTCTAGTTCTGCGGGAGGAGACCCAGTACTTC.